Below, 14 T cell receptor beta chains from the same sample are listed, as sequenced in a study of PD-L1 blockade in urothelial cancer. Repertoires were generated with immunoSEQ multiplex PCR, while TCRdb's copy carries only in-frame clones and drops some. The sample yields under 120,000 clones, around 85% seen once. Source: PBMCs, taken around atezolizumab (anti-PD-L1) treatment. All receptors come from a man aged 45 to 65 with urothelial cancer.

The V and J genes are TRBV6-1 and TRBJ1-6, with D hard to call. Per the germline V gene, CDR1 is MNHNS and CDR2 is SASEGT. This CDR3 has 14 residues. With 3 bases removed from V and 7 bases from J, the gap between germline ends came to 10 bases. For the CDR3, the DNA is TGTGCCAGCAGTGACATAACCAGGAATTCACCCCTCCACTTT. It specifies CASSDITRNSPLHF.

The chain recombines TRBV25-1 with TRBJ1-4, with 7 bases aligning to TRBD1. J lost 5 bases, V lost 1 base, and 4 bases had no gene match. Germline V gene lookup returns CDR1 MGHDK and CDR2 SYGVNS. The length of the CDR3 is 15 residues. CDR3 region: CASSEWGRGNEKLFF. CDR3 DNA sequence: TGTGCCAGCAGTGAATGGGGCAGGGGGAATGAAAAACTGTTTTTT.

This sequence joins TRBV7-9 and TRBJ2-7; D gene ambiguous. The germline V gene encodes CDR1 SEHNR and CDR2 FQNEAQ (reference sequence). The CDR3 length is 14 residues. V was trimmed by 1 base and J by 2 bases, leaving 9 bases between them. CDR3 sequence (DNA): TGTGCCAGCAGCTTAGGTACAGCTACCTACGAGCAGTACTTC. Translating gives CASSLGTATYEQYF.

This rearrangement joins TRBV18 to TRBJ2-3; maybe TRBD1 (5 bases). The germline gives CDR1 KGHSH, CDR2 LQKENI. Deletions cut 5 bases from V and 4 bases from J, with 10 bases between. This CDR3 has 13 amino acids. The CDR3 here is CASSIQGSDTQYF. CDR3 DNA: TGTGCCAGCTCAATTCAGGGATCAGATACGCAGTATTTT.

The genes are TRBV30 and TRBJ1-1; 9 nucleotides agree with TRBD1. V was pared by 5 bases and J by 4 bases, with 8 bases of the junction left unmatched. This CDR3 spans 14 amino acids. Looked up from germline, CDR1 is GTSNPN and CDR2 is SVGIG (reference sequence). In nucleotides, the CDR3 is TGTGCCTGGGAACGGGACAGGGTCAGCACTGAAGCTTTCTTT. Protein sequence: CAWERDRVSTEAFF. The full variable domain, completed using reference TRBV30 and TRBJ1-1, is SQTIHQWPATLVQPVGSPLSLECTVEGTSNPNLYWYRQAAGRGLQLLFYSVGIGQISSEVPQNLSASRPQDRQFILSSKKLLLSDSGFYLCAWERDRVSTEAFFGQGTRLTVV.

The CDR3 DNA is TGTGCCAGCAGCCCCACAGGGGCTGGAAACACCATATATTTT. Translating it yields CASSPTGAGNTIYF. This chain joins TRBV7-9 and TRBJ1-3, with 7 bases aligning to TRBD1. Germline loops: CDR1 SEHNR, CDR2 FQNEAQ (reference sequence). J gave up 2 bases and V 5 bases, and 3 bases lay outside the gene matches. The CDR3 consists of 14 residues.

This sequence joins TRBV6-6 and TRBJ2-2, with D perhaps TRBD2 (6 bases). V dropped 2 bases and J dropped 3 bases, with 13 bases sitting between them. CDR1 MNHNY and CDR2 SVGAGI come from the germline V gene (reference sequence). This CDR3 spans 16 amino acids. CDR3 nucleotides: TGTGCCAGCAGTTACCGTCTAGCGAGGGACACCGGGGAGCTGTTTTTT. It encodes CASSYRLARDTGELFF.

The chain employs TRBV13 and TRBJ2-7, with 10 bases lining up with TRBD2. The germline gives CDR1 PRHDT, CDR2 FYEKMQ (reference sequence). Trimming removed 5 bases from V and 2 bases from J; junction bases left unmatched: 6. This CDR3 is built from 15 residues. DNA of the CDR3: TGTGCCAGCAGCCTGGAGCGGGAGGGCCCCTACGAGCAGTACTTC. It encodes CASSLEREGPYEQYF.

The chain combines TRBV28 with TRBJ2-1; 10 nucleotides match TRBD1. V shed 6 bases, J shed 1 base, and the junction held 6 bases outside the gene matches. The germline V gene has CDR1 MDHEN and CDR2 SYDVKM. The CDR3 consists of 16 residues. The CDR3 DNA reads TGTGCCAGCAGCCGACAGGGGGCAATTTCCTACAATGAGCAGTTCTTC. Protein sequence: CASSRQGAISYNEQFF.

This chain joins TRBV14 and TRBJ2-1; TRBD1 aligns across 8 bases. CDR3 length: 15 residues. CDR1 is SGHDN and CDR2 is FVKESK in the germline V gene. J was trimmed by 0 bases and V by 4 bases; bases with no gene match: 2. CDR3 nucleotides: TGTGCCAGCAGCCGACAGGGGACCTCCTACAATGAGCAGTTCTTC. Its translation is CASSRQGTSYNEQFF.

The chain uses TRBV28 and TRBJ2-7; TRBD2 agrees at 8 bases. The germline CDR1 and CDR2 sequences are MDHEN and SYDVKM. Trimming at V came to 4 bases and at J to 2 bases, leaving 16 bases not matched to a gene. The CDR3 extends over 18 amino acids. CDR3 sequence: CASSSKAGGISGPYEQYF. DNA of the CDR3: TGTGCCAGCAGTTCGAAGGCGGGGGGCATCAGTGGCCCCTACGAGCAGTACTTC.

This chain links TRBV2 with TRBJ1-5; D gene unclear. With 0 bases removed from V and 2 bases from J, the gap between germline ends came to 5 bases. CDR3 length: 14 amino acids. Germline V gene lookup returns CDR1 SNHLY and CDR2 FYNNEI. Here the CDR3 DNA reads TGTGCCAGCAGTGAAGCGTTAGGCAATCAGCCCCAGCATTTT. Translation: CASSEALGNQPQHF. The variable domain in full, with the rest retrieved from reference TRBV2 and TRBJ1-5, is EPEVTQTPSHQVTQMGQEVILRCVPISNHLYFYWYRQILGQKVEFLVSFYNNEISEKSEIFDDQFSVERPDGSNFTLKIRSTKLEDSAMYFCASSEALGNQPQHFGDGTRLSIL.

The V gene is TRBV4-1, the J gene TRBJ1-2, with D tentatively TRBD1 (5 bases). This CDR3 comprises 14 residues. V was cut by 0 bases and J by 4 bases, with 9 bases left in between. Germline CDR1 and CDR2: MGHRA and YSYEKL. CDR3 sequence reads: CASSQESGVYGYTF. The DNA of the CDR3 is TGCGCCAGCAGCCAAGAGTCGGGGGTCTATGGCTACACCTTC.

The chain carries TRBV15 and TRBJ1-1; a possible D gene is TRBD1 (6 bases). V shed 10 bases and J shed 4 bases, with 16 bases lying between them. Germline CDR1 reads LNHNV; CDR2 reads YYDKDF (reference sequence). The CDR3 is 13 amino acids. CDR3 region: CASQTGQATEAFF. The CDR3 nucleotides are TGTGCCAGTCAGACAGGCCAGGCCACTGAAGCTTTCTTT.